Shown below are 15 T cell receptor beta chains from a single sample sequenced in a study of cytomegalovirus exposure and HLA in healthy donors. With 60 Vbeta and 13 Jbeta primers, the PCR was carried out. Sequencing used immunoSEQ multiplex PCR; TCRdb keeps in-frame clones, though not all of them. The profile shows about 110,000 clones, over 65% of them singletons. The sequenced sample was PBMCs. The receptors here all came from a woman aged 40 to 55 in good health and CMV-seropositive.

The rearrangement links TRBV5-8 to TRBJ2-5, with TRBD2 identical over 16 bases. Germline trimming cut 3 bases from V and 2 bases from J; bases unmatched to any gene: 7. The germline CDR1 and CDR2 sequences are SGHTS and YDEGEE. This CDR3 is 18 amino acids long. The CDR3 DNA follows: TGTGCCAGCAGCTCGGGACTAGCGGGGGGGATGCAGCAAGAGACCCAGTACTTC. This codes for CASSSGLAGGMQQETQYF.

The rearrangement links TRBV5-1 to TRBJ2-1, with 11 bases that match TRBD1. Per germline, CDR1 SGHRS and CDR2 YFSETQ. The CDR3 runs 15 residues. V gave up 0 bases and J gave up 10 bases; unmatched junction bases: 6. The CDR3 sequence: CASSLEGQGAREQFF. CDR3 coding DNA: TGCGCCAGCAGCTTGGAAGGACAGGGGGCGAGGGAGCAGTTCTTC. The variable domain in full, with the rest retrieved from reference TRBV5-1 and TRBJ2-1, is KAGVTQTPRYLIKTRGQQVTLSCSPISGHRSVSWYQQTPGQGLQFLFEYFSETQRNKGNFPGRFSGRQFSNSRSEMNVSTLELGDSALYLCASSLEGQGAREQFFGPGTRLTVL.

This clone ranks as medium-sized. The gene calls are TRBV2 and TRBJ2-2; D is uncertain. Germline assignment: CDR1 SNHLY and CDR2 FYNNEI. This CDR3 has 15 residues. V dropped 0 bases and J dropped 1 base, with 6 bases sitting between them. The CDR3 DNA is TGTGCCAGCAGTGAAGCTAGAGGGAACACCGGGGAGCTGTTTTTT. The encoded protein is CASSEARGNTGELFF.

The chain has TRBV5-1 and TRBJ1-1; the D is unclear. V dropped 0 bases and J dropped 1 base, with 7 bases sitting between them. The CDR3 contains 14 residues. In germline, CDR1 is SGHRS, CDR2 YFSETQ. The DNA for the CDR3 is TGCGCCAGCAGCTTGGATCCGGGGAACACTGAAGCTTTCTTT. Translation gives CASSLDPGNTEAFF.

The chain carries TRBV7-9 and TRBJ1-2, with D possibly matching TRBD1 (5 bases). Deletions cut 7 bases from V and 2 bases from J, with 8 bases between. The CDR3 runs to 12 residues. In germline, CDR1 is SEHNR, CDR2 FQNEAQ (reference sequence). The DNA for the CDR3 is TGTGCCAGCACCAGGGAAAACTATGGCTACACCTTC. Translated: CASTRENYGYTF.

The gene calls are TRBV11-3 and TRBJ2-1, with a weak D call TRBD2 (5 bases). The CDR3 runs to 15 residues. Germline CDR1 and CDR2: SGHNT and YENEEA. Trimming cost V 3 bases and J 0 bases, with 9 bases left between them. The CDR3 coding sequence is TGTGCCAGCAGCTTTGGGAGTAGCTCCTACAATGAGCAGTTCTTC. Translated, it gives CASSFGSSSYNEQFF.

This chain connects TRBV18 to TRBJ1-2, with 7 bases lining up with TRBD1. Germline assignment: CDR1 KGHSH and CDR2 LQKENI. The CDR3 loop spans 13 amino acids. Trimming cost V 2 bases and J 12 bases; bases outside gene matches: 9. CDR3 coding DNA: TGTGCCAGCTCACCAGCCAGGGACAGAACCAACACCTTC. It codes for CASSPARDRTNTF.

This chain connects TRBV7-3 to TRBJ2-1; TRBD2 matches 7 bases. V lost 2 bases to trimming and J lost 7 bases; unmatched junction nucleotides: 5. The CDR3 totals 14 residues. CDR1 and CDR2 from the germline V gene are SGHTA and FQGTGA. The CDR3 sequence: CASSLGLGGNEQFF. CDR3 DNA sequence: TGTGCCAGCAGCTTAGGGTTGGGGGGGAATGAGCAGTTCTTC.

The DNA for the CDR3 is TGTGCCAGCACCCCCTGGGGGGATCGCACTGAAGCTTTCTTT. This translates into CASTPWGDRTEAFF. J is TRBJ1-1 and V is TRBV27; D perhaps matches TRBD1 (5 bases). Looked up from germline, CDR1 is MNHEY and CDR2 is SMNVEV (reference sequence). V lost 7 bases to trimming and J lost 4 bases, with 16 bases between them. The CDR3 extends over 14 amino acids.

Remarks on this clone: This sample includes further DNA sequences coding for the same CDR3. This chain links TRBV6-5 with TRBJ2-7, with TRBD1 matching 11 bases. Trimming took 6 bases from V and 4 from J; bases not matched to a gene: 8. The CDR3 sequence is 15 residues long. Germline CDR1 and CDR2: MNHEY and SVGAGI. CDR3 protein: CASRGTGGRGYEQYF. The CDR3 DNA reads as TGTGCCAGCAGAGGGACAGGGGGTCGCGGGTACGAGCAGTACTTC.

Notes on this clone: The germline gene is not matched at one end of the junction; a read error may be the cause. V is TRBV7-7 and J is TRBJ2-2, with a possible D match to TRBD1 (6 bases). CDR1 and CDR2 (germline): SSHAT, FNYEAQ (reference sequence). The CDR3 length is 15 residues. CDR3 region: CASSPLGGSIGELFF. In DNA, the CDR3 is TGTGCTAGCAGCCCCTTAGGGGGTTCTATCGGGGAGCTGTTTTTT. Filled out from reference TRBV7-7 and TRBJ2-2, the complete variable domain reads GAGVSQSPRYKVTKRGQDVTLRCDPISSHATLYWYQQALGQGPEFLTYFNYEAQPDKSGLPSDRFSAERPEGSISTLTIQRTEQRDSAMYRCASSPLGGSIGELFFGEGSRLTVL.

This clone has a handful of counts. The genes are TRBV7-6 and TRBJ2-6, with D maybe TRBD2 (6 bases). Trimming left V 1 base short and J 0 bases short, with 10 bases between. CDR1 is SGHVS, CDR2 FNYEAQ, per germline. This CDR3 contains 17 residues. The CDR3 DNA is TGTGCCAGCAGCTTAGGGGGACTGACCTCTGGGGCCAACGTCCTGACTTTC. Translated: CASSLGGLTSGANVLTF.

V gene TRBV19 combines with J gene TRBJ1-5; TRBD1 might be the D (5 bases). The CDR3 is 17 amino acids. Looked up from germline, CDR1 is LNHDA and CDR2 is SQIVND (reference sequence). Trimming took 3 bases from V and 0 from J, leaving 15 bases between them. The CDR3 sequence is CASSIGGTVNSNQPQHF. The CDR3 bases are TGTGCCAGTAGTATCGGGGGGACGGTGAATAGCAATCAGCCCCAGCATTTT.

The J gene is TRBJ2-7, the V gene TRBV6-5; 12 nucleotides match TRBD1. There are 15 residues in the CDR3. CDR1 is MNHEY and CDR2 is SVGAGI in the germline V gene. Germline trimming cut 6 bases from V and 5 bases from J; bases unmatched to any gene: 8. CDR3 sequence: CASRNPGQGANEQYF. CDR3 coding DNA: TGTGCCAGCAGGAATCCGGGACAGGGGGCGAACGAGCAGTACTTC.

The chain carries TRBV29-1 and TRBJ2-7, with TRBD1 matching 8 bases. The CDR3 is made up of 15 amino acids. Per the germline V gene, CDR1 is SQVTM and CDR2 is ANQGSEA. The ends lost 0 bases at V and 3 bases at J; junction bases unmatched: 7. DNA for the CDR3: TGCAGCGTTGAAGATGCCGCGACAGGGGTCTACGAGCAGTACTTC. This sequence encodes CSVEDAATGVYEQYF.